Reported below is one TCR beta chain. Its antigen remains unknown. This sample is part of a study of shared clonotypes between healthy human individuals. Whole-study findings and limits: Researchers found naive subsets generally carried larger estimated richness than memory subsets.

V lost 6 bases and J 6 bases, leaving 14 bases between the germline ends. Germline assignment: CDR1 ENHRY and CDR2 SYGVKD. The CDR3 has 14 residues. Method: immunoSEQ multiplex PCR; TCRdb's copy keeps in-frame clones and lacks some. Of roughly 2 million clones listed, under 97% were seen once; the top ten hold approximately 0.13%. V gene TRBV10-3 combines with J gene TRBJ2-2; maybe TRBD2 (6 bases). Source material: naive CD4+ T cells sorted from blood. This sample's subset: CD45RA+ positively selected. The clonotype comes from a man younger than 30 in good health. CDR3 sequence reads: CAIRAGGGSGELFF. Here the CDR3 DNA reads TGTGCCATCAGGGCCGGCGGAGGGTCCGGGGAGCTGTTTTTT.